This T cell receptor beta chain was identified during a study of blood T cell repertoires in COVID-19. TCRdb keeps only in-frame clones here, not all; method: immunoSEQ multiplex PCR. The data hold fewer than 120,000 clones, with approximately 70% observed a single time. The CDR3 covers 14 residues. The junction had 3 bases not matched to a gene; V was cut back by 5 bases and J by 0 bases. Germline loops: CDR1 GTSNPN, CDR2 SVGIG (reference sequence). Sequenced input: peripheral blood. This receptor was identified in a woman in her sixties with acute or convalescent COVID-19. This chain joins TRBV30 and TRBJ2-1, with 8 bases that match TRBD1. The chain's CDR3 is CAWAQGDSYNEQFF. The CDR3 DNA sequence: TGTGCCTGGGCACAGGGGGACTCCTACAATGAGCAGTTCTTC.